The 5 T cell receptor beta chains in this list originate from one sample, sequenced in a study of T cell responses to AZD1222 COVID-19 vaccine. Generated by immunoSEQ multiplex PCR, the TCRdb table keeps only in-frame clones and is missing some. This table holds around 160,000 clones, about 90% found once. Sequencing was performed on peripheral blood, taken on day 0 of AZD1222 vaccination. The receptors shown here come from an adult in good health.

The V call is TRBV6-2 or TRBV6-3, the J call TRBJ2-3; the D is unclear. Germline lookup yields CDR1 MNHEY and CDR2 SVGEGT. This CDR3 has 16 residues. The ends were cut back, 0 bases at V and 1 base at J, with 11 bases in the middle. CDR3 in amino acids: CASSYSTGSRTDTQYF. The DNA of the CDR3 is TGTGCCAGCAGTTACTCGACTGGGTCTCGCACAGATACGCAGTATTTT.

The CDR3 sequence: CASRATVGSGELFF. In nucleotides, the CDR3 is TGTGCCAGCAGGGCGACAGTAGGCTCAGGAGAGCTGTTTTTT. The chain combines TRBV2 with TRBJ2-2, with D maybe TRBD1 (5 bases). Germline CDR1 reads SNHLY; CDR2 reads FYNNEI. Trimming took 6 bases from V and 11 from J, leaving 19 bases between them. The CDR3 runs 14 residues.

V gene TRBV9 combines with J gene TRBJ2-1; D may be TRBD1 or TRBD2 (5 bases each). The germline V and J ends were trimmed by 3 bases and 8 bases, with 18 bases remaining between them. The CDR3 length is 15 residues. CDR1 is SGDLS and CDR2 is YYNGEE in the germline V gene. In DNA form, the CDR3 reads TGTGCCAGCAGCGCCGGGACCAACATTCCCCATGAGCAGTTCTTC. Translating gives CASSAGTNIPHEQFF.

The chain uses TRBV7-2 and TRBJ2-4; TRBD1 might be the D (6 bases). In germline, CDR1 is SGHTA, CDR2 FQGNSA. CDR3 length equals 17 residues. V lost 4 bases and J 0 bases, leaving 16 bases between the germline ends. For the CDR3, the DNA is TGTGCCAGCAGCTGGGCCAGGGGTTCCTTAGCCAAAAACATTCAGTACTTC. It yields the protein CASSWARGSLAKNIQYF.

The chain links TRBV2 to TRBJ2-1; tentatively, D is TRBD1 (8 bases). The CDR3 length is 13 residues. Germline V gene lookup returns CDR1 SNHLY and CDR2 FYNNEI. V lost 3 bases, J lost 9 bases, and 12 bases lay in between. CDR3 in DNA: TGTGCCAGCAGTGATACAGGGGGGGGTGAGCAGTTCTTC. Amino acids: CASSDTGGGEQFF.